These T cell receptor beta chains were read from a single sample in a study of control samples from healthy donors and cancer patients. Clones were sequenced by immunoSEQ multiplex PCR, and TCRdb holds only the in-frame ones, with some missing. In the table there are around 140,000 clones, about nine tenths of which are singletons. Sequencing input: blood. All receptors come from a man aged 25-40 years in good health. Both conserved end residues are part of each CDR3. D genes are given only for firm matches. The size of a clone is reported for some rows only, either as once, few or many, or as a class for expanded clones.

CDR3: CASSGADRITGHSNQPQHF
DNA: TGTGCCAGCAGCGGAGCGGACAGGATAACGGGTCATAGCAATCAGCCCCAGCATTTT
V: TRBV7-8
D: TRBD1
J: TRBJ1-5
size: -

CDR3: CASSLVGTEETQYF
DNA: TGCGCCAGCAGCTTGGTTGGCACAGAAGAGACCCAGTACTTC
V: TRBV5-1
D: -
J: TRBJ2-5
size: once

CDR3: CATSLVGLNTEAFF
DNA: TGTGCCACCAGCCTCGTGGGGCTGAACACTGAAGCTTTCTTT
V: TRBV15
D: -
J: TRBJ1-1
size: -

CDR3: CASSPGTGGAKNYGYTF
DNA: TGCGCCAGCAGCCCCGGGACAGGGGGCGCCAAGAACTATGGCTACACCTTC
V: TRBV5-1
D: TRBD1
J: TRBJ1-2
size: once

CDR3: CASSKGTGRTDTQYF
DNA: TGTGCCAGCAGCAAAGGGACAGGGAGGACAGATACGCAGTATTTT
V: TRBV13
D: TRBD1
J: TRBJ2-3
size: -

CDR3: CASSLGQVSSGANVPTF
DNA: TGTGCCAGCAGCTTGGGACAGGTATCCTCTGGGGCCAACGTCCCGACTTTC
V: TRBV7-3
D: TRBD1
J: TRBJ2-6
size: -

CDR3: CASSQGDGGKLFF
DNA: TGTGCCAGCAGCCAAGGGGACGGGGGAAAACTGTTTTTT
V: TRBV7-8
D: -
J: TRBJ1-4
size: -

CDR3: CASSQERDRVYEQYF
DNA: TGCGCCAGCAGCCAAGAAAGGGACAGGGTCTACGAGCAGTACTTC
V: TRBV4-1
D: TRBD1
J: TRBJ2-7
size: once

CDR3: CAISESTANEKLFF
DNA: TGTGCCATCAGTGAGTCCACAGCTAATGAAAAACTGTTTTTT
V: TRBV10-3
D: -
J: TRBJ1-4
size: once

CDR3: CASRQIRGNNSPLHF
DNA: TGTGCCAGCAGACAAATTAGGGGGAATAATTCACCCCTCCACTTT
V: TRBV4-2
D: -
J: TRBJ1-6
size: -

CDR3: CASSPTATNEKLFF
DNA: TGTGCCAGCAGTCCGACAGCAACTAATGAAAAACTGTTTTTT
V: TRBV5-6
D: -
J: TRBJ1-4
size: -

CDR3: CASSLPGMGPDTQYF
DNA: TGTGCCAGCAGCTTACCAGGGATGGGGCCAGATACGCAGTATTTT
V: TRBV7-2
D: -
J: TRBJ2-3
size: -

CDR3: CAWSFQANTEAFF
DNA: TGTGCCTGGAGTTTTCAGGCGAACACTGAAGCTTTCTTT
V: TRBV30
D: -
J: TRBJ1-1
size: -

CDR3: CASIIGAGTNTGELFF
DNA: TGTGCCAGCATTATAGGGGCAGGGACAAACACCGGGGAGCTGTTTTTT
V: TRBV7-6
D: -
J: TRBJ2-2
size: -

CDR3: CASIPQVMSNTEAFF
DNA: TGTGCCAGCATCCCACAGGTAATGTCGAACACTGAAGCTTTCTTT
V: TRBV27
D: -
J: TRBJ1-1
size: -

CDR3: CASSGTGGGPYGYTF
DNA: TGTGCCAGCTCCGGGACAGGGGGCGGACCCTATGGCTACACCTTC
V: TRBV27
D: TRBD1
J: TRBJ1-2
size: once

CDR3: CASSLWEGDYGYTF
DNA: TGTGCCAGCAGCCTTTGGGAGGGTGACTATGGCTACACCTTC
V: TRBV11-2
D: -
J: TRBJ1-2
size: -

CDR3: CASNERTGELFF
DNA: TGTGCCAGCAACGAGCGGACCGGGGAGCTGTTTTTT
V: TRBV28
D: -
J: TRBJ2-2
size: -

CDR3: CASSQVGTGASEAFF
DNA: TGTGCCAGCAGCCAAGTAGGGACAGGGGCCTCTGAAGCTTTCTTT
V: TRBV3-1/TRBV3-2
D: TRBD1
J: TRBJ1-1
size: -

CDR3: CATSDGRRYQETQYF
DNA: TGTGCCACCAGTGACGGAAGACGGTACCAAGAGACCCAGTACTTC
V: TRBV24-1
D: -
J: TRBJ2-5
size: -

CDR3: CASSARLAQNTDTQYF
DNA: TGTGCCAGCAGCGCGCGACTAGCACAGAACACAGATACGCAGTATTTT
V: TRBV7-2
D: TRBD2
J: TRBJ2-3
size: -

CDR3: CAWREKSGYTF
DNA: TGTGCCTGGAGAGAGAAAAGTGGCTACACCTTC
V: TRBV30
D: -
J: TRBJ1-2
size: medium-sized